This T cell receptor (beta chain) originates from a study of Graves' ophthalmopathy and Graves' hyperthyroidism. This clonotype was seen a few times. The antigen is not known. There are 13 residues in the CDR3. V lost 6 bases, J lost 5 bases, and 13 bases lay in between. CDR1 is LGHDT, CDR2 YNNKEL, per germline (reference sequence). Stable hyperthyroidism referred to disease that showed no ophthalmopathy within 18 months of follow-up. Notes on the study in general: For predicting ophthalmopathy progression, the model had 70.59% sensitivity and approximately 72% specificity.

As the template, RNA transcripts were used to amplify TCR beta CDR3 regions. HTBI primers were employed in first-round RT-PCR, then a second-round multiplex PCR followed. TCRdb reanalysed the multiplex PCR reads using MiXCR and keeps one entry per CDR3 protein. The sample consists of 400,000 or so distinct CDR3 sequences, over 15% of them appearing once. The sequencing input was peripheral blood. The gene calls are TRBV3-1 and TRBJ1-1, with D perhaps TRBD1 (6 bases). This sequence originates from a woman under 30 with stable Graves' hyperthyroidism. The CDR3 loop is CASRILGGTEAFF. For the CDR3, the DNA is TGTGCCAGCAGGATACTAGGGGGAACTGAAGCTTTCTTT.